A selection of T cell receptor beta chains follows, all from one sample in a study of blood T cell repertoires in COVID-19. Profiled with immunoSEQ multiplex PCR; TCRdb holds only in-frame clones, not every one. The table lists 150,000 or so clones, approximately 80% of them singletons. Sequencing was carried out using peripheral blood. These receptors were taken from a human donor in a cohort sampled during active COVID-19. CDR3s include the opening cysteine and the closing phenylalanine or tryptophan. A D gene is named only where the DNA matches it firmly. For some rows the clone size is stated as once, few or many, or as a class when expanded; others skip it.

TRBJ2-1 | TRBD2 | TRBV10-3 | few | TGTGCCACTTCACCTAGCGGGAGGTTGGATGAGCAGTTCTTC | CATSPSGRLDEQFF
TRBJ2-3 | - | TRBV9 | - | TGTGCCAGCAGCGGCGGGGCTTACACAGATACGCAGTATTTT | CASSGGAYTDTQYF
TRBJ1-6 | TRBD1 | TRBV6-6 | - | TGTGCCAGCAGGGGGACAGGGGGTTATAATTCACCCCTCCACTTT | CASRGTGGYNSPLHF
TRBJ2-1 | - | TRBV5-4 | - | TGTGCCAGCAGCTTGTCCCTGACTAGCAATGAGCAGTTCTTC | CASSLSLTSNEQFF
TRBJ1-1 | TRBD1 | TRBV19 | - | TGTGCCAGTAGTCCAGACAGGGTGAACACTGAAGCTTTCTTT | CASSPDRVNTEAFF
TRBJ2-7 | TRBD2 | TRBV6-2/TRBV6-3 | - | TGTGCCAGCAGTTTGGCCGGGACTAGCTACGAGCAGTACTTC | CASSLAGTSYEQYF
TRBJ1-2 | - | TRBV27 | - | TGTGCCAGCAGTCCAAATTTCAACTATGGCTACACCTTC | CASSPNFNYGYTF
TRBJ2-7 | TRBD1 | TRBV18 | - | TGTGCCAGCTCACAACCGGGACAGGGGGCTTACGAGCAGTACTTC | CASSQPGQGAYEQYF
TRBJ1-5 | - | TRBV7-2 | - | TGTGCCAGCAGCTTGTATTTAGCGGGGCGTCATCAGCCCCAGCATTTT | CASSLYLAGRHQPQHF
TRBJ1-2 | - | TRBV30 | few | TGTGCCTGGAGGACGCCGGGGAATCTAGGCGGCTACACCTTC | CAWRTPGNLGGYTF
TRBJ2-1 | - | TRBV11-2 | - | TGTGCCAGCAGCTTAGATCTTGCTAGATTGGGTTCCACTGAGCAGTTCTTC | CASSLDLARLGSTEQFF
TRBJ1-2 | - | TRBV29-1 | - | TGCAGCGTTGAAGTCGTCCGGGGGCGCGGGGGTGATGGCTACACCTTC | CSVEVVRGRGGDGYTF
TRBJ1-2 | - | TRBV12-3/TRBV12-4 | - | TGTGCCAGCAGTTTACATAACTATGGCTACACCTTC | CASSLHNYGYTF
TRBJ2-1 | - | TRBV5-4 | - | TGTGCCAGCAGGAAATCAGAGGGCTTCCATGAGCAGTTCTTC | CASRKSEGFHEQFF
TRBJ2-7 | TRBD2 | TRBV6-5 | - | TGTGCCAGTAAGGGAGGTAGCGGGAGTCCCCAGCAGTACTTC | CASKGGSGSPQQYF
TRBJ1-1 | TRBD1 | TRBV28 | - | TGTGCCAGCAGTTATACAGGGGTGAACACTGAAGCTTTCTTT | CASSYTGVNTEAFF
TRBJ1-5 | TRBD1 | TRBV7-2 | - | TGTGCCAGCAGCTTTGAACAGGGGGCAGGGCAGCCCCAGCATTTT | CASSFEQGAGQPQHF
TRBJ2-3 | - | TRBV3-1/TRBV3-2 | - | TGTGCCAGCAGCCAAGCCACAGGCACAGTTACGCAGTATTTT | CASSQATGTVTQYF
TRBJ1-1 | TRBD1 | TRBV30 | once | TGTGCCTGGAGTGCGACACAGGGGTACACTGAAGCTTTCTTT | CAWSATQGYTEAFF
TRBJ2-1 | TRBD2 | TRBV7-9 | - | TGTGCCAGCAGCTTAGGACTAGCGTACAATGAGCAGTTCTTC | CASSLGLAYNEQFF
TRBJ2-7 | TRBD2 | TRBV9 | - | TGTGCCAGCAGCGCGAGCACAGGGCGCCGGGAGGGCCGAAACGAGCAGTACTTC | CASSASTGRREGRNEQYF
TRBJ2-1 | - | TRBV7-9 | - | TGTGCCAGCAGCTTAGGTCCCAGCTCCTACAATGAGCAGTTCTTC | CASSLGPSSYNEQFF
TRBJ2-3 | - | TRBV2 | - | TGTGCCAGCATGGGTGGAAGCGCCACAGATACGCAGTATTTT | CASMGGSATDTQYF
TRBJ1-3 | - | TRBV6-1 | once | TGTGCCAGCAGTGATTTCCTGGGGCCCTCTGGAAACACCATATATTTT | CASSDFLGPSGNTIYF
TRBJ1-2 | - | TRBV12-3/TRBV12-4 | - | TGTGCCAGCAGCCCCTATAACTATGGCTACACCTTC | CASSPYNYGYTF
TRBJ1-4 | TRBD1 | TRBV14 | - | TGTGCCAGCAGCTTAAACAGGGGGCGAAATGAAAAACTGTTTTTT | CASSLNRGRNEKLFF
TRBJ2-5 | TRBD1 | TRBV27 | once | TGTGCCAGCAGTACATACAGGGGGCCGGAGACCCAGTACTTC | CASSTYRGPETQYF
TRBJ2-2 | - | TRBV7-9 | - | TGTGCCAGCAGCCAACAGGGCCCGAACACCGGGGAGCTGTTTTTT | CASSQQGPNTGELFF
TRBJ2-5 | TRBD1 | TRBV19 | once | TGTGCCAGTAGTAAAAGAGGGACAGCGTACCAAGAGACCCAGTACTTC | CASSKRGTAYQETQYF